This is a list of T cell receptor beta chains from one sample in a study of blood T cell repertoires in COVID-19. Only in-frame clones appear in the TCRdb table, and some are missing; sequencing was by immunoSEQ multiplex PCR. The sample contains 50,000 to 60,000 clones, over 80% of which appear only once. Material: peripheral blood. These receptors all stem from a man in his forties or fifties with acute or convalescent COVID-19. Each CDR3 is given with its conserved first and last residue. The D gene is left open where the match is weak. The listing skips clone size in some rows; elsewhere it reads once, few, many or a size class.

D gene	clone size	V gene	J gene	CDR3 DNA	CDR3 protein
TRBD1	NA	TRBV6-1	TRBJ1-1	TGTGCCAGCAGTGAACACAGGGGGCGAGGGGAAGCTTTCTTT	CASSEHRGRGEAFF
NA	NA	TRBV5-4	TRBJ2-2	TGTGCCAGCAGCTTGGGCTCAACAGGGCCCACCGGGGAGCTGTTTTTT	CASSLGSTGPTGELFF
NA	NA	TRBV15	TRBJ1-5	TGTGCCACCAGCAGATTCCGGGATAAAAATCAGCCCCAGCATTTT	CATSRFRDKNQPQHF
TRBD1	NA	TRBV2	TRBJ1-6	TGTGCCAGCAGTGGGGACAGTTCTTCACCCCTCCACTTT	CASSGDSSSPLHF
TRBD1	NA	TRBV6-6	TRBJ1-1	TGTGCCAGCAGTCCGCCGGGACAGGGGCGCGAAGCTTTCTTT	CASSPPGQGREAFF
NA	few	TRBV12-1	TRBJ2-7	TGTGCCAGCAGCTTTGGGAGATCAGCCTACGAGCAGTACTTC	CASSFGRSAYEQYF
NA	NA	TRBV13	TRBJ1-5	TGTGCCAGCAGCCTCACCTATAGCAATCAGCCCCAGCATTTT	CASSLTYSNQPQHF
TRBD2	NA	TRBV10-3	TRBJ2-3	TGTGCCATCAGAACCGGGACTAGCGGATACACAGATACGCAGTATTTT	CAIRTGTSGYTDTQYF
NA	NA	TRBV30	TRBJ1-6	TGTGCCTGGAGTGTACAGAAGGGGTCCTATAATTCACCCCTCCACTTT	CAWSVQKGSYNSPLHF
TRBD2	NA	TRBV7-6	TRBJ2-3	TGTGCCAGCAGCTTATTAGCTAGCGGGAGGACGGCAGATACGCAGTATTTT	CASSLLASGRTADTQYF
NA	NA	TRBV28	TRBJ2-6	TGTGCCGCCCAAAGGACAAATGGGGCCAACGTCCTGACTTTC	CAAQRTNGANVLTF
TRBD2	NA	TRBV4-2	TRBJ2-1	TGTGCCAGCAGCCAAATAGCGGGAGCCAATGAGCAGTTCTTC	CASSQIAGANEQFF
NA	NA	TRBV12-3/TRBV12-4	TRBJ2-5	TGTGCCAGCAGTCTTCAAGGAGGGACCCAGTACTTC	CASSLQGGTQYF
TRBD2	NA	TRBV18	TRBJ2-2	TGTGCCAGCTCACCATACAGACTAGCGGGAGGGCCCACCGGGGAGCTGTTTTTT	CASSPYRLAGGPTGELFF
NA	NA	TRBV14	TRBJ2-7	TGTGCCAGCAGCTTCAGCTCCTACGAGCAGTACTTC	CASSFSSYEQYF
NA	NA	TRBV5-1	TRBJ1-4	TGCGCCAGCAGCTTGCAAACTAATGAAAAACTGTTTTTT	CASSLQTNEKLFF
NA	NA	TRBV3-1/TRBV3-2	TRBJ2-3	TGTGCCAGCAGCCAAGAGCAGGCTGGTGTCGGAGATACGCAGTATTTT	CASSQEQAGVGDTQYF